This T cell receptor (beta chain) was obtained from a study of cytomegalovirus exposure and HLA in healthy donors. For the study at large: A prior study identified 110 million or so unique TCR beta sequences from 200 million or so T cells.

The CDR3 sequence is 13 residues long. Trimming cost V 5 bases and J 5 bases, with 12 bases left between them. Per the germline V gene, CDR1 is MNHEY and CDR2 is SVGAGI. In this sample, this clone turned up once. PCR amplification relied on 60 Vbeta primers (plus 13 Jbeta primers). This table comes from immunoSEQ multiplex PCR, and its TCRdb copy is limited to in-frame clones, with some not included. The table records over 150,000 clones, approximately 80% of them present only once. The receptor comes from a woman aged 45 to 65 in good health and CMV-seronegative. The sequenced sample was PBMCs. V is TRBV6-5 and J is TRBJ1-2; the D gene is possibly TRBD1 (6 bases). As DNA, the CDR3 is TGTGCCAGCAGTCAGCAGGGGACGTATGGCTACACCTTC. Amino acid sequence: CASSQQGTYGYTF.